Below, 17 T cell receptor beta chains from the same sample are listed, as sequenced in a study of T-cell memory formation after mild COVID-19 (dated by TCRdb to the early 2020s). Library preparation used 5' RACE. Sequencing instrument: Illumina NovaSeq 6000. The public reads were quality trimmed at Q25 with fastp and then assembled into clones with MiXCR by TCRdb, keeping productive beta chains. Here each entry gathers all rows of one CDR3 protein and keeps the most common genes and DNA. Here the sample has roughly 200,000 distinct CDR3 sequences; roughly 16% occur a single time. The ten top clones hold approximately 2.1% of the sample. The sequencing sample was made of PBMCs or a T cell subset sorted from them (not recorded which). These receptors all stem from an adult woman who had mild COVID-19 (a few samples of this study predate the infection). The sample titles of this study are shuffled in the database, so cell type and time point are left out; the donor was told from shared clones.

V is TRBV12-3 or TRBV12-4 and J is TRBJ2-3, with 7 bases fitting TRBD2. With 3 bases clipped from V and 3 bases from J, the junction kept 9 bases outside the gene matches. This CDR3 spans 16 amino acids. The CDR3 sequence is CASSFRATSRTDTQYF. As DNA, the CDR3 is TGTGCCAGCAGTTTCAGGGCGACTAGCAGGACAGATACGCAGTATTTT.

This chain connects TRBV12-3 or TRBV12-4 to TRBJ2-2, with 8 bases aligning to TRBD2. V lost 5 bases and J lost 4; bases outside the gene matches: 12. The CDR3 is 17 residues long. As DNA, the CDR3 is TGTGCCAGCAGTCCACCACGGGGGGGCACGGTCACCGGGGAGCTGTTTTTT. It yields the protein CASSPPRGGTVTGELFF.

This clonotype was observed many times. The J gene is TRBJ1-2, the V gene TRBV5-6; D is ambiguous. The CDR3 is made up of 13 amino acids. Germline CDR1 SGHDT, CDR2 YYEEEE. Deletions cut 4 bases from V and 4 bases from J, with 11 bases between. As DNA, the CDR3 is TGTGCCAGCAGCGTGGGGATGTCCTATGGCTACACCTTC. Translated: CASSVGMSYGYTF.

This clonotype was seen a handful of times. The chain employs TRBV18 and TRBJ1-2, with a weak D call TRBD1 (5 bases). Germline CDR1 KGHSH, CDR2 LQKENI. The CDR3 length is 14 residues. V lost 8 bases and J 0 bases, leaving 13 bases between the germline ends. Written as DNA, the CDR3 is TGTGCCAGCAGCCAGGGTTTGGCTAACTATGGCTACACCTTC. Translated: CASSQGLANYGYTF.

This clonotype was seen a handful of times. V is TRBV29-1 and J is TRBJ2-1, with D possibly TRBD1 on 6 matching bases. Trimming took off 5 bases at V and 0 bases at J, with 14 bases between the two ends. There are 15 residues in the CDR3. Germline lookup yields CDR1 SQVTM and CDR2 ANQGSEA. The CDR3 protein is CSVPDRSSSYNEQFF. The CDR3 DNA reads as TGCAGCGTTCCTGACAGGTCAAGCTCCTACAATGAGCAGTTCTTC.

This clonotype was counted many times. The chain has TRBV7-3 and TRBJ2-1; a weak D match, TRBD2 (5 bases). Germline V gene data show CDR1 as SGHTA and CDR2 as FQGTGA. The length of the CDR3 is 16 residues. V lost 5 bases to trimming and J lost 3 bases, with 17 bases between them. The DNA of the CDR3 is TGTGCCAGCAGCGCCGTAAGGACTGGAATCTACAATGAGCAGTTCTTC. This encodes CASSAVRTGIYNEQFF. The full variable domain, with the rest looked up from reference TRBV7-3 and TRBJ2-1, is GAGVSQTPSNKVTEKGKYVELRCDPISGHTALYWYRQSLGQGPEFLIYFQGTGAADDSGLPNDRFFAVRPEGSVSTLKIQRTERGDSAVYLCASSAVRTGIYNEQFFGPGTRLTVL.

The chain joins TRBV4-3 to TRBJ2-7; 15 bases align to TRBD2. The CDR3 is made up of 17 amino acids. Germline loops: CDR1 LGHNA, CDR2 YSLEER. With V trimmed by 3 bases and J by 6 bases, 9 bases remained unmatched. CDR3 nucleotides: TGCGCCAGCAGCCACTTAGGACTAGCGGGAGGGCCGGGCGAGCAGTACTTC. Its protein product is CASSHLGLAGGPGEQYF.

A few counts support this clonotype. The CDR3 DNA follows: TGTGCCAGCAGTTTCCGGACAAACTATGGCTACACCTTC. This sequence encodes CASSFRTNYGYTF. The chain carries TRBV12-3 or TRBV12-4 and TRBJ1-2, with a weak D call TRBD1 (5 bases). This CDR3 is built from 13 residues. The V end was cut by 3 bases, the J end by 2 bases, with 7 bases between.

On this clonotype itself: The CDR3 end shows no conserved phenylalanine or tryptophan, and so a read error is likely. This chain links TRBV29-1 with TRBJ2-5; a weak D match, TRBD2 (6 bases). This CDR3 is 13 amino acids long. Germline V CDR1 and CDR2: SQVTM, ANQGSEA. V gave up 4 bases and J gave up 5 bases, with 14 bases separating them. The CDR3 DNA reads as TGCAGCGTTGCGGGACTCCTAAGGGAGACCCAGTACTTA. This codes for CSVAGLLRETQYL.

The chain has TRBV7-2 and TRBJ2-2; D is uncertain. Germline CDR1 reads SGHTA; CDR2 reads FQGNSA. The V gene lost 0 bases and the J gene lost 3 bases, with 8 bases spanning the gap. The CDR3 covers 15 residues. The CDR3 nucleotides read TGTGCCAGCAGCTTAGCCTGGTTAGACACCGGGGAGCTGTTTTTT. This encodes CASSLAWLDTGELFF. The full variable domain, with the rest looked up from reference TRBV7-2 and TRBJ2-2, is GAGVSQSPSNKVTEKGKDVELRCDPISGHTALYWYRQSLGQGLEFLIYFQGNSAPDKSGLPSDRFSAERTGGSVSTLTIQRTQQEDSAVYLCASSLAWLDTGELFFGEGSRLTVL.

This clonotype was counted a few times. The J gene is TRBJ2-1, the V gene TRBV3-1; D possibly corresponds to TRBD2 (6 bases). Germline CDR1 and CDR2: LGHDT and YNNKEL (reference sequence). The CDR3 runs 14 residues. Trimming took off 4 bases at V and 6 bases at J, with 13 bases between the two ends. The CDR3 spells CASSPSRTTNEQFF. The CDR3 DNA reads TGTGCCAGCAGCCCCTCCCGGACTACCAATGAGCAGTTCTTC.

This clonotype has just a few counts. CDR3 sequence reads: CASSVSPGGPTEAFF. The CDR3 DNA is TGTGCCAGCAGCGTAAGCCCTGGGGGGCCCACTGAAGCTTTCTTT. The chain is built from TRBV9 and TRBJ1-1, with D perhaps TRBD1 (6 bases). This CDR3 is 15 amino acids long. The V end lost 1 base, the J end lost 4 bases, and 14 bases lay between the germline ends. Germline values: CDR1 SGDLS, CDR2 YYNGEE.

The V gene is TRBV6-6, the J gene TRBJ2-3; D may be TRBD1 (5 bases). CDR1 is MNHNY and CDR2 is SVGAGI in the germline V gene (reference sequence). The V end lost 4 bases, the J end lost 4 bases, and 18 bases lay between the germline ends. The CDR3 sequence is 16 residues long. The CDR3 reads CASSSGSTVVADTQYF. The CDR3 DNA follows: TGTGCCAGCAGTTCAGGGTCCACAGTGGTCGCAGATACGCAGTATTTT.

The chain is built from TRBV5-6 and TRBJ2-1; 9 positions agree with TRBD1. CDR3 size: 15 residues. Germline V gene data show CDR1 as SGHDT and CDR2 as YYEEEE. V was pared by 4 bases and J by 4 bases, with 6 bases of the junction left unmatched. The CDR3 DNA sequence: TGTGCCAGCAGCCCGGGGACAGGGCCGTACAATGAGCAGTTCTTC. Translated, it gives CASSPGTGPYNEQFF.

A few counts support this clonotype. The rearrangement uses TRBV4-1 and TRBJ2-7; tentatively, D is TRBD1 (5 bases). The V and J ends lost 4 bases and 7 bases respectively, with 20 bases between them. Germline CDR1 MGHRA, CDR2 YSYEKL. The length of the CDR3 is 15 residues. As DNA, the CDR3 is TGCGCCAGCAGCCTCACCTTGGGCAGGGCGGAGGAGCAGTACTTC. Protein sequence: CASSLTLGRAEEQYF.

The chain joins TRBV18 to TRBJ2-3; 8 nucleotides align to TRBD2. The trim removed 2 bases at V and 6 bases at J, leaving 10 bases unmatched. CDR3 size: 16 residues. Germline V gene sequence: CDR1 KGHSH, CDR2 LQKENI. The CDR3 reads CASSPSSGGGLDTQYF. In DNA, the CDR3 is TGTGCCAGCTCACCATCCAGCGGGGGTGGTTTGGATACGCAGTATTTT.

The V and J genes are TRBV12-3 or TRBV12-4 and TRBJ1-5; 9 positions match TRBD1. The ends lost 6 bases at V and 6 bases at J; junction bases unmatched: 9. This CDR3 has 15 amino acids. The CDR3 nucleotides read TGTGCCAGCAGGGGACAGGGTACTCGAAGTCAGCCCCAGCATTTT. Its translation: CASRGQGTRSQPQHF.